The clone carrying this TCR beta chain was detected only a few times. Germline-derived CDR1 and CDR2 are MNHEY and SMNVEV (reference sequence). The V gene lost 3 bases and the J gene lost 8 bases, with 13 bases spanning the gap. The CDR3 has 14 amino acids. Researchers amplified the TCR beta CDR3 regions from RNA transcripts. TCR CDR3 underwent first-round RT-PCR with the HTBI primer set. MiXCR, run by TCRdb on the multiplex PCR reads, gives a single entry per CDR3 protein. This sample has hundreds of thousands of distinct CDR3 sequences, with less than 25% found just once. The source of the sample is a study of T cells in Graves' hyperthyroidism and ophthalmopathy.

This rearrangement joins TRBV27 to TRBJ1-4, with D perhaps TRBD1 (6 bases). The sequence came from a man aged 30 to 45 with Graves' ophthalmopathy. The sequenced sample was blood. The CDR3 loop is CASSFKGEWEKLFF. CDR3 sequence (DNA): TGTGCCAGCAGTTTTAAGGGGGAATGGGAAAAACTGTTTTTT.